This T cell receptor (beta chain) comes out of a study of CD8+CD57+ T cells in acquired aplastic anemia (dated by TCRdb to 2017 to 2018). In terms of the full investigation: On average, sorted CD4+ and CD8+ cells yielded around 3.5 ug of extracted DNA, with a range of roughly 0.18 to 30 ug. CD8+CD57+ expansion was defined as a frequency above the mean frequency observed in healthy subjects.

TCR beta VDJ combination and CDR3 sequence profiling used genomic DNA as the template. An Illumina HiSeq 2000 was used for TCR repertoire sequencing. The paper's processing steps were these. Repertoires were assessed using TRBV/TRBJ rearrangement plots, CDR3 size and DJ length profiles, and Simpson's diversity index. The most abundant DNA sequence in the deep sequencing data was defined as the immunodominant clone. CDR3 amino acid sequences were screened for sharing across subjects and compared with published repertoires and the VDJdb database. The raw public reads went through TCRdb reprocessing: fastp at Q25, MiXCR clone calling, in-frame beta chains kept. A single entry per CDR3 protein holds the most common genes and DNA from its merged rows. These V and J calls are TCRdb output, not the study's own analysis. Within this sample are under 150,000 distinct CDR3 sequences, with almost 40% of them counted one time only. Jointly, the top ten make up around 2.5% of the sample.

In this sample, this clonotype turned up many times. Its antigen specificity is not known. No much larger clonotype is one base removed from it; base qualities were not supplied. Deletion took 1 base off V and 2 bases off J, with a span of 16 bases between the germline ends. Spanning cysteine to phenylalanine, the CDR3 consists of 17 amino acids. Solely the CDR3 DNA is kept, with 51 bases framed from the first base. The germline V gene yields MGHDK for CDR1 and SYGVNS for CDR2. Expansion of CD8+CD57+ cells had been shown by flow cytometry in the patients chosen for sequencing. Every patient had severe acquired aplastic anemia, diagnosed using the International Study of Aplastic Anemia and Agranulocytosis and Camitta criteria. No patient had received any therapy when blood was sampled. In this study, sorted CD4+ and CD8+ T cells from the blood of healthy subjects and of severe aplastic anemia patients had their TCR repertoires deep-sequenced. Patients were enrolled in the USA under clinicaltrials.gov protocols 00001620, 01623167, 00001397, 00071045, 00081523 and 00961064. Ficoll-Paque density gradient centrifugation was used to isolate peripheral blood mononuclear cells. CD4+ and CD8+ T cells were sorted by FACS or magnetic beads before DNA extraction.

The investigation overall reported the following: Some 30 CD8+ CDR3 sequences were shared between patients and controls but appeared highly expressed in patients and within their immunodominant clones. Patients and healthy controls showed no significant difference in CD8+ Simpson's diversity (P=0.060).

Input material: sorted CD4+, CD8+, or CD8+CD57+ T cells (not recorded which) from PBMCs. This clonotype originated in a human donor with aplastic anemia. The rearrangement joined TRBV25-1 to TRBJ2-3; the D gene remains uncertain. The DNA is as follows: TGTGCCAGCAGTGAATTGGGCCAGCTTCCTCTCACAGATACGCAGTATTTT. Its amino acids are CASSELGQLPLTDTQYF.